Sequencing of this T cell receptor beta chain was carried out in a study of CD8 T cells in Susac syndrome. The control group consisted of healthy donors matched for age and sex. Purification of the CD8+ and CD4+ T cells relied on negative isolation, and TEMRA cells underwent FACS enrichment. A quantity of about 0.45 to 1 ug RNA underwent reverse transcription using random hexamers. MiXCR, run by TCRdb on the immunoSEQ multiplex PCR reads, gives a single entry per CDR3 protein. The table has some 80,000 distinct CDR3 sequences, roughly 94% seen once. V was clipped by 0 bases and J by 10 bases, with 13 bases between them. Germline V gene data show CDR1 as SGHDN and CDR2 as FVKESK. The CDR3 is 14 residues long.

The rearrangement joins TRBV14 to TRBJ2-1; the D gene is possibly TRBD1 (6 bases). The clonotype was recovered from a human donor in good health. Sequenced material: CD8+ T cells from PBMCs. Here the CDR3 DNA reads TGTGCCAGCAGCCAAGACCCCCACAGGGACGAGCAGTTCTTC. This codes for CASSQDPHRDEQFF.